The text below deals with one TCR beta chain. The specificity of this receptor is unknown. The record has no base qualities; no much larger clone is one base away. In total, 500 to 700 healthy bone marrow donors made up the cohort. At the time of sampling, all cohort members were nominally healthy, though unrecorded immune exposures were likely present. The donor tested CMV seronegative and was one of the 352 seronegative cohort members. A peripheral blood sample was provided by each donor, and peripheral blood mononuclear cells were used for TCR beta sequencing. The Qiagen DNeasy Blood Extraction Kit was used to extract genomic DNA from the blood cell samples. The entry originates in a study of cytomegalovirus exposure and HLA in healthy donors (dated 2017 in TCRdb). Regarding the research as a whole: An earlier analysis of some 600 of the donors reported approximately 260 Gb of sequence data and around 110 million unique TCR beta sequences obtained from some 200 million T cells. An early release covering some 640 HLA-typed donors comprised about 300 gigabases of sequencing data and around 80 million unique TCR sequences. Of the roughly 390 genotyped donors, about 84% fell in the genetic ancestry cluster associated with self-reported Caucasian donors. The study aimed to test whether cataloging public T cell receptors could reveal signatures of past pathogen exposure. The study profiled the T cell repertoires of 500 to 800 subjects by immunosequencing and related them to cytomegalovirus serostatus. In addition to the first cohort of roughly 670 subjects, a separate validation cohort of around 110 different subjects was used. The study combined high-throughput TCR immunosequencing, statistical association of individual TCRs with disease status, and machine learning to predict cytomegalovirus infection status. A later analysis re-analyzed previously published TCR beta repertoires from hundreds of donors and added high-resolution HLA genotyping to study TCR occurrence patterns. In the later analysis, no new phenotypic data were used to find candidate immune exposures; instead, reliance was placed on TCR beta sequences and their occurrence across donors. To decide whether each TCR beta V gene segment behaved as functional or pseudogenic, an earlier analysis of several hundred of the donors relied on high-throughput TCR beta sequencing. Alongside the repertoire data, information on donor age, sex, ethnicity and CMV serostatus was compiled. A later genetic analysis used genome-wide SNP genotypes for about three fifths of the 666 donors, treating that subset as a discovery cohort. Every repertoire in the discovery cohort had been generated on one and the same sequencing platform. Both class I and class II loci were covered by HLA typing, at four-digit resolution. Typing coverage differed by locus: A, B, C, DRB1 and DQB1 were typed in about 620-630 donors, DQA1 in around 500, DPA1 in 606, and DPB1 in around 490. Four to six DR-DQ haplotypes were handled as single units for association and clustering, since linkage in the cohort was strong. Across 300 to 400 genotyped donors of the cohort, an average of about 240,000 unique TCR beta nucleotide sequences per donor were sequenced, and around 20% of those sequences were non-productive. Findings and caveats that apply to the study as a whole: Immune exposure information for the cohort was limited to CMV serostatus. The 87-base-pair reads could not distinguish some IMGT-functional V segments, including TRBV6-2 and TRBV6-3, so those segments were excluded. A further reported finding was that TCR beta sequences accurately predicted the HLA-A and HLA-B alleles for most subjects in the first cohort. According to a later analysis, parvovirus B19, influenza, CMV and Epstein-Barr virus appeared linked to several top co-occurrence clusters. Because some donors lacked HLA typing at each locus, the association tests relied only on the typed subset. A later genetic analysis associated a missense DCLRE1C variant with V-gene and J-gene trimming of TCR beta chains, and an independent cohort replicated the association. Presence/absence analyses assumed roughly uniform sequencing depth across donors, an assumption that may not hold. In a later genetic analysis, fewer N-insertions in productive TCRs were reported among donors in an Asian-associated ancestry cluster than the approximately 630-donor mean. This cohort had only TCR beta chains sequenced, and the lack of alpha or paired-chain data limited which features could be detected. Strong co-occurrence of HLA alleles, especially DR and DQ, made assigning TCR associations to individual alleles difficult. In an earlier analysis of some 540 of the donors, most TCR beta V segments appeared in productive rearrangements about 90% or about 30% of the time, broadly matching IMGT annotations. At a false discovery rate of 0.05, a later analysis linked 16,951 TCR beta sequences to specific HLA alleles. According to a later analysis, most CMV-associated TCR beta chains appeared to be HLA-restricted, and the HLA associations seemed to be driven largely by CMV exposure. Most TCR sequences were seen in very few donors, while some public TCRs were found in many individuals. A cluster of highly shared sequence variants was judged likely to be a technical artifact of the sequencing pipeline. Because counts were too low, fewer than 20 rarely observed V segments, including chromosome 9 orphons, were excluded from the earlier analysis of around 590 of the donors. In a later analysis, the rate of TCR association differed among HLA loci, with DRB1 alleles having the most associated TCRs and HLA-C alleles having the fewest. The study listed over 150 TCR beta chains as associated with cytomegalovirus. In vitro tests confirmed that a few of the cytomegalovirus-associated TCR beta chains recognize cytomegalovirus antigens. Linkage disequilibrium might explain the correlated functional status among segregating V segments, but an unknown experimental factor could not be excluded. According to the authors, the approach could potentially be generalized to other disease states and immunological phenotypes. A later analysis found that HLA-associated TCR beta chains were more clonally expanded and had lower generation probabilities than equally common non-associated chains. In both the original and validation cohorts, the classifier was reported to diagnose cytomegalovirus status with high specificity and sensitivity.

The CDR3 covers 15 residues, taking in both the cysteine and the phenylalanine. Only the CDR3 DNA stays, 45 bases, in frame from base 1. Germline trimming amounts to 0 bases on V and 7 bases on J, with 9 as the count of junction bases outside the gene matches. CDR1 and CDR2 are drawn from the germline V gene: SGDLS, YYNGEE. Receptor amplification or capture employed the immunoSEQ multiplex PCR assay. For the multiplex PCR, a mixture combining 60 forward primers for TCR Vbeta segments and 13 reverse primers for TCR Jbeta segments was used. A multiplex PCR assay on genomic DNA amplified the CDR3 region of rearranged TCR beta genes. Amplified TCR beta libraries were sequenced as 87-base-pair reads on the Illumina HiSeq System. From the authors' description of their analysis: Across the roughly 600 repertoires, a later analysis counted around 80 million unique TCR beta chains, 8.5 million to 12 million of which were shared by at least two donors. A nearest-neighbor algorithm error-corrected the raw reads and collapsed the reads into unique sequences, merging closely related sequences to remove PCR and sequencing errors. To assign V, D and J gene segments, CDR3 sequences were aligned to IMGT reference sequences. Each retained sequence needed at least a six-nucleotide match to both a V gene segment and a J gene segment. A rearrangement was called productive if the CDR3 had no stop codons and remained in frame with V and J, and every other rearrangement was called non-productive. CDR3 was defined by IMGT convention, running from the second conserved V-encoded cysteine to the conserved J-encoded phenylalanine. Sequences without an unambiguous match to a single V gene segment were excluded from the earlier analysis of approximately 560 of the donors. In an earlier analysis of a few hundred of the donors, V segments were called functional above 56.7% productive rearrangements and were called segregating when the between-donor standard deviation exceeded 5%. A statistical classification framework was developed to diagnose cytomegalovirus status using the catalog of TCR beta chain sequences. In a later analysis, TCR nucleotide sequences were compared against IMGT/GENE-DB human TR gene sequences so that V and J genes could be assigned. A later analysis assigned CDR3 sequences and most-parsimonious VDJ recombination scenarios with the TCRdist pipeline. In a later analysis, every TCR beta chain was defined by the combination of its CDR3 amino acid sequence and its V-gene family, and reads without a unique V-gene family were dropped. In a later analysis, around 650 highly shared, low-generation-probability nucleotide sequences were removed to address suspected cross-contamination and a sequencing artifact. In a later analysis, a clonal expansion index for each public chain was calculated from normalized within-repertoire ranks of inferred template counts. Generation probabilities in a later analysis came from a VDJ recombination model fitted to out-of-frame rearrangements, and those results were checked against IGoR. In a later analysis, TCR-TCR, TCR-HLA and TCR-CMV co-occurrence was scored with hypergeometric tests, and a repertoire-size bias correction was applied to TCR pairs. A later analysis estimated false discovery rates by permuting HLA or CMV assignments 20 times. In a later analysis, co-occurring TCRs were grouped with DBSCAN, and TCRdist sequence similarity was added when clustering was performed within HLA-allele-positive subsets. Repertoires with fewer than 30,000 or more than 120,000 public chains, plus five repertoires with anomalous nucleotide sharing, were excluded from co-occurrence clustering. TCRdb stores this immuneACCESS table with in-frame sequences only. Part of the clones is absent; in the studies checked, under half of the shortfall reflects unresolved V genes, and no reason is known for the rest. V, J and clone size were drawn from that table, and D and trimming were deduced from the DNA. Counted in this sample were approximately 190,000 clones; 81% of them appeared once. The biggest ten clones account for about 3.8% of the sample.

Sequencing input: PBMCs. The chain couples TRBV9 to TRBJ2-7; 8 middle bases align to TRBD2. The sequence was obtained from a man aged 45 to 65 in good health and CMV-seronegative. The CDR3 loop reads CASSVVRGGSTEQYF. Here is the DNA: TGTGCCAGCAGCGTAGTACGGGGGGGATCTACGGAGCAGTACTTC.